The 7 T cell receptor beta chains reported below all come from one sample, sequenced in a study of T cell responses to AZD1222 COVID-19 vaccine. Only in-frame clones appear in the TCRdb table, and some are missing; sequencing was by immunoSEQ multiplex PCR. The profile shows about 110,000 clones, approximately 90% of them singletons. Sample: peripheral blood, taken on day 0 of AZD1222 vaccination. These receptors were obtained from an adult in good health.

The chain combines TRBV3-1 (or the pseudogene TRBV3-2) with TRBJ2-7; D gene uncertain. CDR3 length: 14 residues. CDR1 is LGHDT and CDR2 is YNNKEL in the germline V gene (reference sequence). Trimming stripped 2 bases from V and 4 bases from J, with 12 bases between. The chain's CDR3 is CASSQSRSGYEQYF. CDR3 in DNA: TGTGCCAGCAGCCAATCTCGTAGTGGGTACGAGCAGTACTTC.

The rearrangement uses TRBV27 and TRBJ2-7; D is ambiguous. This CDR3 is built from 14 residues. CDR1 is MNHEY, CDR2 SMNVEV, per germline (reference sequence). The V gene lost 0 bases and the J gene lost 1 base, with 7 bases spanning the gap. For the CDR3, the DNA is TGTGCCAGCAGTTTATCGAAAGGATCCTACGAGCAGTACTTC. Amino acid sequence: CASSLSKGSYEQYF.

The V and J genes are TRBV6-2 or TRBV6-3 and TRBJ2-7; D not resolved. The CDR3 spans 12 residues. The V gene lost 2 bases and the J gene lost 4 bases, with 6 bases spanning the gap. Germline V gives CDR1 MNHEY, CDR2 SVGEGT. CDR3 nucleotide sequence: TGTGCCAGCAGTTACGGGATTTACGAGCAGTACTTC. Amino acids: CASSYGIYEQYF.

CDR3 DNA sequence: TGTGCCAGCAGCCCGAGGAGACCAAACAATGAGCAGTTCTTC. This translates into CASSPRRPNNEQFF. J is TRBJ2-1 and V is TRBV5-6, with D hard to call. CDR1 SGHDT and CDR2 YYEEEE come from the germline V gene. The length of the CDR3 is 14 residues. Trimming removed 4 bases at V and 5 bases at J, with 13 bases between.

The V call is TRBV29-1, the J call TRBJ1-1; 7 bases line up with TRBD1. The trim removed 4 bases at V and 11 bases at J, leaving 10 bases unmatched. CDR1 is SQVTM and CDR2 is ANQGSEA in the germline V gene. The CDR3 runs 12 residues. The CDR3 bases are TGCAGCGTTGTGGAGACAGGGTTTGCGGCTTTCTTT. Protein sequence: CSVVETGFAAFF.

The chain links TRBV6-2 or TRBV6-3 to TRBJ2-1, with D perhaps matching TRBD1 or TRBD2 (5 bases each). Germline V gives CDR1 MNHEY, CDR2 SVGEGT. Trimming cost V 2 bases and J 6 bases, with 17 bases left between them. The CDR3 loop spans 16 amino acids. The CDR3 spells CASSYALGRDGNEQFF. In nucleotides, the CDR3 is TGTGCCAGCAGTTACGCCTTAGGCAGGGACGGCAATGAGCAGTTCTTC.

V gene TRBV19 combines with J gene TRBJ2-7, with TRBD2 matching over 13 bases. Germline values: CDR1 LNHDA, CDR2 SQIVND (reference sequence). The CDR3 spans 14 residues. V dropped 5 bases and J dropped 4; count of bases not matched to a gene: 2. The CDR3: CASSGLAGAYEQYF. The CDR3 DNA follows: TGTGCCAGTAGTGGACTAGCGGGAGCGTACGAGCAGTACTTC.